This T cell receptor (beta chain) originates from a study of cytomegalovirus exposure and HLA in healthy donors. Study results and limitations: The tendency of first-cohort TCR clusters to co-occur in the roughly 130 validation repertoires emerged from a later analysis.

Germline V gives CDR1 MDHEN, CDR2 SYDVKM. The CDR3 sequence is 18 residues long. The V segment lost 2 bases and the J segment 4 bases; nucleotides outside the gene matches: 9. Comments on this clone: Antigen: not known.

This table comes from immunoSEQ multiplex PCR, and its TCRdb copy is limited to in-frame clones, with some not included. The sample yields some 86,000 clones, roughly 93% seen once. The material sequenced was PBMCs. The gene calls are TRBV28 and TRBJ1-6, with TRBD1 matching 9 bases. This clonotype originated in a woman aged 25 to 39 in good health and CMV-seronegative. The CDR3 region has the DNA TGTGCCAGCAGTTTACGGGACAGGGTTTGGGGTTATAATTCACCCCTCCACTTT. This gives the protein CASSLRDRVWGYNSPLHF.